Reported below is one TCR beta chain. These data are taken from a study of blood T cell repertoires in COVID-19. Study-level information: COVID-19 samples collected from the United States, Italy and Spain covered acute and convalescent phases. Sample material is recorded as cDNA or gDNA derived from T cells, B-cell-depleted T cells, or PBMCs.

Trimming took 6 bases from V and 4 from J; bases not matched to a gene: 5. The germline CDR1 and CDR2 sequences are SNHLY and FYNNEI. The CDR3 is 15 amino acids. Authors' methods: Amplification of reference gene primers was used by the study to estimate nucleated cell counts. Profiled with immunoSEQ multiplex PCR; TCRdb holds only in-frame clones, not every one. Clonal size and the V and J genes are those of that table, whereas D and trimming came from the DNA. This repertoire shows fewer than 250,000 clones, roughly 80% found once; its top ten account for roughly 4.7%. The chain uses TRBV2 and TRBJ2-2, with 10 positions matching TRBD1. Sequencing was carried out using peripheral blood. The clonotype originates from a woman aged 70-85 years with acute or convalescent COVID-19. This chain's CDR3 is CASRTGGAGTGELFF. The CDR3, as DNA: TGTGCCAGCAGGACAGGGGGCGCGGGCACCGGGGAGCTGTTTTTT.